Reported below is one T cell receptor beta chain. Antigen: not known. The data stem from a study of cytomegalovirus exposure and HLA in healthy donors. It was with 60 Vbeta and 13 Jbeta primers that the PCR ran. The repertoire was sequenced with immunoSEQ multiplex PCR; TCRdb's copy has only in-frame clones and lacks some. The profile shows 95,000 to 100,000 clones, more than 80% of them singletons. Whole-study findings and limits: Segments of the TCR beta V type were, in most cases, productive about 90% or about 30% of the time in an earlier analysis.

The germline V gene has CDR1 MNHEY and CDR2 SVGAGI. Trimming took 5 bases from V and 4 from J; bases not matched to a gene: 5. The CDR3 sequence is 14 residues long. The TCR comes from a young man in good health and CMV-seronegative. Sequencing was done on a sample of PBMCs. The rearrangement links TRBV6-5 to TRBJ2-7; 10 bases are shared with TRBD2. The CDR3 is CASSQTSGLYEQYF. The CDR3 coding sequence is TGTGCCAGCAGTCAGACTAGCGGGTTATACGAGCAGTACTTC.